What follows are 28 T cell receptor beta chains derived from one specimen sequenced in a study of OX40 agonist ivuxolimab in advanced cancers. Assay used: immunoSEQ multiplex PCR; TCRdb lists only in-frame clones, some missing. The table includes around 76,000 clones, more than 75% detected once. This sample comprised CD4+ or CD8+ T cells sorted from blood, obtained in a trial of the OX40 agonist ivuxolimab. The receptors stem from an adult with an advanced solid tumor such as melanoma, head and neck, liver or kidney cancer.

The V and J genes are TRBV29-1 and TRBJ2-7; 8 positions match TRBD1. Germline V gene lookup returns CDR1 SQVTM and CDR2 ANQGSEA. This CDR3 spans 12 amino acids. Trimming took 7 bases from V and 4 from J; bases not matched to a gene: 6. CDR3 coding DNA: TGCAGCGCGGGACAGGTTATTTACGAGCAGTACTTC. Its protein is CSAGQVIYEQYF.

On this clone itself: A much larger clone is a single base away; this may be a read error. The chain employs TRBV5-5 and TRBJ1-2; no reliable D call. The CDR3 runs 13 residues. Per the germline V gene, CDR1 is SGHKS and CDR2 is YYEKEE (reference sequence). The CDR3 sequence: CASSLDEHYGDTF. CDR3 in DNA: TGTGCCAGCAGCTTGGACGAGCACTATGGCGACACCTTC.

The gene calls are TRBV21-1 and TRBJ2-7. TRBV21-1 is noted as a pseudogene. The CDR3 runs 14 residues. CDR3 loop: CASRTPKGPYEQYF. CDR3 nucleotide sequence: TGTGCCAGCAGGACTCCAAAGGGACCTTACGAGCAGTACTTC.

The chain is built from TRBV5-4 and TRBJ2-2; 7 nucleotides agree with TRBD1. CDR3 size: 16 residues. Germline CDR1 SGHNT, CDR2 YYREEE (reference sequence). After removal of 3 bases from V and 6 bases from J, the junction contained 11 bases not matched to a gene. The DNA of the CDR3 is TGTGCCAGCAGCTCGAGACAGGGTACCGGAGCCGGGGAGCTGTTTTTT. As protein: CASSSRQGTGAGELFF.

V usage is TRBV30 and J usage is TRBJ2-7; TRBD1 agrees at 12 bases. This CDR3 has 14 amino acids. Germline V gene lookup returns CDR1 GTSNPN and CDR2 SVGIG (reference sequence). V gave up 3 bases and J gave up 6 bases; unmatched junction bases: 6. CDR3 loop: CAWRMGTGGGEQYF. The CDR3 DNA sequence: TGTGCCTGGAGGATGGGGACAGGGGGCGGCGAGCAGTACTTC.

The rearrangement links TRBV29-1 to TRBJ2-2; no clear D gene. The V gene lost 7 bases and the J gene lost 1 base, with 13 bases spanning the gap. CDR3 length: 14 residues. The germline gives CDR1 SQVTM, CDR2 ANQGSEA. CDR3 residues: CSARKSRNTGELFF. CDR3 DNA: TGCAGCGCCCGAAAATCTCGGAACACCGGGGAGCTGTTTTTT.

This clone showed up just a few times. This chain connects TRBV6-5 to TRBJ2-3; D gene unclear. The CDR3 is 15 amino acids. Between the trimmed V and J ends, which lost 5 bases and 7 bases, there was a span of 19 bases. Germline V gives CDR1 MNHEY, CDR2 SVGAGI. The DNA for the CDR3 is TGTGCCAGCAGTCCCCGACCGAGGAGCGCTAATACGCAGTATTTT. Protein sequence: CASSPRPRSANTQYF.

The gene calls are TRBV7-6 and TRBJ1-6; D gene ambiguous. Between the trimmed V and J ends, which lost 5 bases and 0 bases, there was a span of 14 bases. The CDR3 has 17 amino acids. From germline, CDR1 is SGHVS and CDR2 FNYEAQ. CDR3 in amino acids: CASSPTPPSSYNSPLHF. For the CDR3, the DNA is TGTGCCAGCAGCCCGACACCCCCAAGCTCCTATAATTCACCCCTCCACTTT.

The chain recombines TRBV6-5 with TRBJ1-3; D unclear. The CDR3 runs 14 residues. Trimming stripped 1 base from V and 8 bases from J, with 12 bases between. CDR1 and CDR2 (germline): MNHEY, SVGAGI. In DNA form, the CDR3 reads TGTGCCAGCAGTTACTTGGGCACGGGTCACACCATATATTTT. It encodes CASSYLGTGHTIYF.

This chain uses TRBV15 with TRBJ2-1, with TRBD2 identical over 10 bases. This CDR3 spans 14 amino acids. V was pared by 0 bases and J by 14 bases, with 7 bases of the junction left unmatched. Germline CDR1 LNHNV, CDR2 YYDKDF (reference sequence). The CDR3, as DNA: TGTGCCACCAGCAGAGAACTGCTAGCGGGAGACGAGTTCTTC. Protein sequence: CATSRELLAGDEFF.

The chain couples TRBV7-2 to TRBJ2-5; 13 bases are a match to TRBD2. V dropped 5 bases and J dropped 3; count of bases not matched to a gene: 9. The CDR3 runs to 17 residues. The germline V gene has CDR1 SGHTA and CDR2 FQGNSA. CDR3 protein: CASSPPFGLAGEETQYF. In DNA, the CDR3 is TGTGCCAGCAGCCCCCCCTTTGGACTAGCGGGGGAAGAGACCCAGTACTTC. The entire variable domain, with the rest obtained from reference TRBV7-2 and TRBJ2-5, is as follows: GAGVSQSPSNKVTEKGKDVELRCDPISGHTALYWYRQSLGQGLEFLIYFQGNSAPDKSGLPSDRFSAERTGGSVSTLTIQRTQQEDSAVYLCASSPPFGLAGEETQYFGPGTRLLVL.

This clone has only one observation. CDR3: CASSLAGTDTQYF. The CDR3 coding sequence is TGCGCCAGCAGTCTAGCGGGCACAGATACGCAGTATTTT. The chain uses TRBV10-2 and TRBJ2-3; 7 nucleotides align to TRBD2. Germline lookup yields CDR1 WSHSY and CDR2 SAAADI. The CDR3 covers 13 residues. The ends lost 5 bases at V and 1 base at J; junction bases unmatched: 0.

The V gene is TRBV5-4, the J gene TRBJ2-6, with D unresolved. The germline V and J ends were trimmed by 0 bases and 0 bases, with 4 bases remaining between them. The CDR3 covers 15 residues. Germline V gene data show CDR1 as SGHNT and CDR2 as YYREEE (reference sequence). The DNA for the CDR3 is TGTGCCAGCAGCTTGGGCCTCTCTGGGGCCAACGTCCTGACTTTC. Protein: CASSLGLSGANVLTF. Looking up the rest from reference TRBV5-4 and TRBJ2-6 gives the full variable domain: ETGVTQSPTHLIKTRGQQVTLRCSSQSGHNTVSWYQQALGQGPQFIFQYYREEENGRGNFPPRFSGLQFPNYSSELNVNALELDDSALYLCASSLGLSGANVLTFGAGSRLTVL.

DNA for the CDR3: TGTGCCAGCAGCTTAGGGGACACTAACAATCAGCCCCAGCATTTT. Amino acids: CASSLGDTNNQPQHF. The chain carries TRBV7-9 and TRBJ1-5; D is possibly TRBD1 (6 bases). The germline V and J ends were trimmed by 1 base and 3 bases, with 10 bases remaining between them. The CDR3 covers 15 residues. In germline, CDR1 is SEHNR, CDR2 FQNEAQ (reference sequence).

This chain joins TRBV5-4 and TRBJ2-5; D remains ambiguous. V was shortened by 0 bases and J by 2 bases, with 8 bases between the two germline ends. Germline loops: CDR1 SGHNT, CDR2 YYREEE (reference sequence). The CDR3 runs 14 residues. DNA for the CDR3: TGTGCCAGCAGCTTGGTGGGAAGTCAAGAGACCCAGTACTTC. Its translation is CASSLVGSQETQYF.

CDR3 DNA: TGTGCCAGCAGTTCATGGCAGGTGTCCTCTGGGGCCAACGTCCTGACTTTC. It codes for CASSSWQVSSGANVLTF. The chain recombines TRBV27 with TRBJ2-6; D unclear. The V and J ends lost 4 bases and 0 bases respectively, with 13 bases between them. The CDR3 totals 17 residues. Germline loops: CDR1 MNHEY, CDR2 SMNVEV (reference sequence).

J is TRBJ2-7 and V is TRBV30; D is tentatively TRBD1 or TRBD2 (7 bases each). This CDR3 contains 13 residues. V gave up 6 bases and J gave up 0 bases, with 12 bases separating them. The germline CDR1 and CDR2 sequences are GTSNPN and SVGIG (reference sequence). CDR3 in DNA: TGTGCCTGTCAGGGGGGGAGCTCCTACGAGCAGTACTTC. This codes for CACQGGSSYEQYF.

This chain uses TRBV25-1 with TRBJ2-3; D unresolved. This CDR3 is built from 13 residues. The germline gives CDR1 MGHDK, CDR2 SYGVNS. Trimming stripped 0 bases from V and 6 bases from J, with 7 bases between. This chain's CDR3 is CASSEYMADTQYF. The CDR3 nucleotides read TGTGCCAGCAGTGAATATATGGCTGATACGCAGTATTTT.

This clone was recorded only once. The chain recombines TRBV6-5 with TRBJ1-5; D is uncertain. This CDR3 has 16 residues. CDR1 MNHEY and CDR2 SVGAGI come from the germline V gene. The V end lost 0 bases, the J end lost 1 base, and 10 bases lay between the germline ends. Here the CDR3 DNA reads TGTGCCAGCAGTTACTCGCCAGGTCTAAGCAATCAGCCCCAGCATTTT. Protein: CASSYSPGLSNQPQHF.

This chain joins TRBV7-2 and TRBJ2-2; no reliable D call. The length of the CDR3 is 15 residues. Between the trimmed V and J ends, which lost 6 bases and 1 base, there was a span of 12 bases. Germline V CDR1 and CDR2: SGHTA, FQGNSA. The CDR3 DNA follows: TGTGCCAGCAGGATGGCAGGTCGGAACACCGGGGAGCTGTTTTTT. It translates to CASRMAGRNTGELFF.

The rearrangement uses TRBV5-4 and TRBJ2-1; possible D gene TRBD1, 6 bases. V lost 0 bases and J lost 7, with 11 bases in between. Germline CDR1 is SGHNT and CDR2 is YYREEE (reference sequence). This CDR3 is built from 14 residues. The chain's CDR3 is CASSLGGRENEQFF. The CDR3 bases are TGTGCCAGCAGCTTGGGGGGGCGCGAAAATGAGCAGTTCTTC.

This clone showed up just once. The CDR3 DNA reads as TGTGCCAGCAGTTTAGCGGGAAATCGGGGGACCGGGGAGCTGTTTTTT. It is translated as CASSLAGNRGTGELFF. The chain couples TRBV2 to TRBJ2-2; 8 bases agree with TRBD2. The CDR3 is 16 residues long. Looked up from germline, CDR1 is SNHLY and CDR2 is FYNNEI. Unmatched junction bases numbered 10, after V lost 5 bases and J lost 5 bases.

The chain uses TRBV27 and TRBJ1-5; D is unclear. Germline V CDR1 and CDR2: MNHEY, SMNVEV (reference sequence). CDR3 length: 14 residues. V was clipped by 3 bases and J by 3 bases, with 9 bases between them. CDR3 DNA sequence: TGTGCCAGCAGTTTTGGGTCTTACAATCAGCCCCAGCATTTT. It yields the protein CASSFGSYNQPQHF.

The J gene is TRBJ2-7, the V gene TRBV5-1, with TRBD1 matching over 11 bases. The germline V gene encodes CDR1 SGHRS and CDR2 YFSETQ. V was clipped by 7 bases and J by 3 bases; unmatched bases: 0. This CDR3 is built from 12 residues. The CDR3 is CASGTGGYEQYF. The CDR3 DNA reads as TGCGCCAGCGGGACAGGGGGCTACGAGCAGTACTTC.

The chain employs TRBV5-1 and TRBJ1-1, with D unclear. The germline V and J ends were trimmed by 0 bases and 2 bases, with 11 bases remaining between them. Germline values: CDR1 SGHRS, CDR2 YFSETQ. CDR3 size: 15 residues. The CDR3 nucleotides read TGCGCCAGCAGCTTGGGTAGGGTGGGTAACACTGAAGCTTTCTTT. Its protein is CASSLGRVGNTEAFF.

This CDR3 reads CASSPRRNEKLFF. The CDR3 nucleotides are TGTGCCAGCAGCCCCCGGAGAAATGAAAAACTGTTTTTT. The J gene is TRBJ1-4, the V gene TRBV2; D is unresolved. CDR1 is SNHLY, CDR2 FYNNEI, per germline. The CDR3 consists of 13 residues. The ends were cut back, 6 bases at V and 5 bases at J, with 10 bases in the middle.

Notes on this clone: The junction differs from germline at one of its ends, possibly a read error. The gene calls are TRBV5-5 and TRBJ2-3; 10 nucleotides agree with TRBD2. The CDR3 loop spans 15 amino acids. Germline V CDR1 and CDR2: SGHKS, YYEKEE (reference sequence). The CDR3 region has the DNA TGTGCCAGCAGTTTGGGGACTAGCGGCACAGATACGCAGTATTTT. It encodes CASSLGTSGTDTQYF.

CDR3 loop: CASSRGTGPVATNEKLFF. The CDR3 coding sequence is TGTGCCAGCAGCAGAGGGACAGGGCCCGTTGCAACTAATGAAAAACTGTTTTTT. The V gene is TRBV9, the J gene TRBJ1-4; 9 bases align to TRBD1. This CDR3 has 18 amino acids. Germline V lookup: CDR1 SGDLS, CDR2 YYNGEE. The junction had 10 bases not matched to a gene; V was cut back by 4 bases and J by 0 bases.